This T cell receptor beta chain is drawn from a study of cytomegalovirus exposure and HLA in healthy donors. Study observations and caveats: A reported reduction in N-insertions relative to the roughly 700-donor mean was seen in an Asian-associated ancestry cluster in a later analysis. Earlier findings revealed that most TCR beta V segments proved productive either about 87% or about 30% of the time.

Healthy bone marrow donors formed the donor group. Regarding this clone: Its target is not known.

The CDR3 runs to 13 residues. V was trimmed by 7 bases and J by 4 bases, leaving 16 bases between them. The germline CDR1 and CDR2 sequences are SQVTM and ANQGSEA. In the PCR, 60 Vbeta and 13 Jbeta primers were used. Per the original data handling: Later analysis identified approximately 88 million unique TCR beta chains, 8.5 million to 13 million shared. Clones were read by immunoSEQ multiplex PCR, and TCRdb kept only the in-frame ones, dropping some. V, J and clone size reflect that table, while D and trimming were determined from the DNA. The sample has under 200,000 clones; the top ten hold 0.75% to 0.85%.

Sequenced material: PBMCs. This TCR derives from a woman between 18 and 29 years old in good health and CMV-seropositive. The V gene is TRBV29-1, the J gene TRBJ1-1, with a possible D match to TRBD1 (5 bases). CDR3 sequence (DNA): TGCAGCGCAGTCGACCCGGGGGGCACTGAAGCTTTCTTT. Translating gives CSAVDPGGTEAFF.